The clone carrying this TCR beta chain was picked up a small number of times. What it binds is unknown. This CDR3 has 16 amino acids. Trimming took 2 bases from V and 1 from J, leaving 12 bases between them. Germline CDR1 is MDHEN and CDR2 is SYDVKM. The data stem from a study of beta chain features in type 1 diabetes. Study details: The samples had roughly 100,000,000 sorted cells examined in all. Study-wide results and caveats: Within each of all four CD4+ subsets, Type 1 diabetes patients had TCRB CDR3s that were moderately but significantly shorter.

The whole isolated RNA underwent reverse transcription, so sequencing captured expressed TCRB transcripts. Measured with immunoSEQ multiplex PCR; TCRdb has only the in-frame clones, and not every one. The sample shows 300,000 or so clones, roughly an eighth of them seen only once. The material sequenced was naive CD4+ T cells from blood. This receptor was obtained from a man aged 30-40 years with type 1 diabetes. This sequence joins TRBV28 and TRBJ1-5; the D is unclear. The DNA for the CDR3 is TGTGCCAGCAGTTTAAGTCTGGCAGTCAGCAATCAGCCCCAGCATTTT. It encodes CASSLSLAVSNQPQHF. Using reference TRBV28 and TRBJ1-5 for the parts outside the CDR3, the full variable domain is DVKVTQSSRYLVKRTGEKVFLECVQDMDHENMFWYRQDPGLGLRLIYFSYDVKMKEKGDIPEGYSVSREKKERFSLILESASTNQTSMYLCASSLSLAVSNQPQHFGDGTRLSIL.